This TCR beta chain was identified in a study of blood T cell repertoires in COVID-19. CDR1 is SGHTA and CDR2 is FQGNSA in the germline V gene. With 3 bases removed from V and 4 bases from J, the gap between germline ends came to 4 bases. The length of the CDR3 is 12 residues. Sequenced by immunoSEQ multiplex PCR; TCRdb stores in-frame clones only, minus some. This sample yields some 220,000 clones, of which roughly 85% are seen a single time; under 2.5% belongs to the top ten. The sample holds a few counts of this clone. Seattle patients were enrolled while actively infected and followed longitudinally.

This TCR was recovered from a woman between 70 and 85 years old with COVID-19, enrolled during active disease. The specimen sequenced was peripheral blood. The V and J genes are TRBV7-2 and TRBJ2-1; no reliable D call. The CDR3 DNA follows: TGTGCCAGCAGCTTCTATTACAATGAGCAGTTCTTC. It codes for CASSFYYNEQFF. The complete variable domain, with remaining parts taken from reference TRBV7-2 and TRBJ2-1, reads GAGVSQSPSNKVTEKGKDVELRCDPISGHTALYWYRQSLGQGLEFLIYFQGNSAPDKSGLPSDRFSAERTGGSVSTLTIQRTQQEDSAVYLCASSFYYNEQFFGPGTRLTVL.